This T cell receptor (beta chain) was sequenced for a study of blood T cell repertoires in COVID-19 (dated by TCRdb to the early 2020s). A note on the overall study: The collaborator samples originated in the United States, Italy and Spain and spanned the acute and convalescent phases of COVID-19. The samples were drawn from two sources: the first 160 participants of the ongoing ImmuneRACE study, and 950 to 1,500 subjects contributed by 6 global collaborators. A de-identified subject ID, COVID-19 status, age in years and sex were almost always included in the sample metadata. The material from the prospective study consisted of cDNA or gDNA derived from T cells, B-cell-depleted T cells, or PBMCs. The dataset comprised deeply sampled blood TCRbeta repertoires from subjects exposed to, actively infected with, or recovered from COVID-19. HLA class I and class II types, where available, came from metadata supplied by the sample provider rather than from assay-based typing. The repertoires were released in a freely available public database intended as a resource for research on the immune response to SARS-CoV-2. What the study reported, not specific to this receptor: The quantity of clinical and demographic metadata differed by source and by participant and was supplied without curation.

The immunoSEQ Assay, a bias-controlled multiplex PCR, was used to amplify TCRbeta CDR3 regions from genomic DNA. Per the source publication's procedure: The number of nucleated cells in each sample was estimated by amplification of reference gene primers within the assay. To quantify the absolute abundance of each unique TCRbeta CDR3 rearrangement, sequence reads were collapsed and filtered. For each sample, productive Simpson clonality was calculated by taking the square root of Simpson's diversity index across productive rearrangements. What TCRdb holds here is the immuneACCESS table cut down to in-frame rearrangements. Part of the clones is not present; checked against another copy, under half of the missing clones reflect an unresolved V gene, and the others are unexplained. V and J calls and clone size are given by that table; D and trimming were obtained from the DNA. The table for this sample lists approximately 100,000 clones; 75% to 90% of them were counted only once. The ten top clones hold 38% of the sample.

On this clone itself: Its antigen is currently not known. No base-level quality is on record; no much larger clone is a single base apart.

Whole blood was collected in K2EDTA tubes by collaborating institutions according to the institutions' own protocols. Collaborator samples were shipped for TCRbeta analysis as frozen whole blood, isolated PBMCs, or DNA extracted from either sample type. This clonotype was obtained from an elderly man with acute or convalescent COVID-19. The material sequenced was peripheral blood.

CDR3 reads: CASGDLAQETQYF. The DNA reads as follows: TGTGCCAGCGGGGACTTGGCGCAAGAGACCCAGTACTTC. The receptor chain draws on TRBV3-1 (or the pseudogene TRBV3-2) and TRBJ2-5; D gene: possibly TRBD2, on 6 matching bases. The trim is 8 bases for V and 2 bases for J, with a gap of 12 bases between the germline ends. The germline V gene (reference sequence) sets CDR1 to LGHDT and CDR2 to YNNKEL. There are 13 amino acids in the CDR3, from cysteine to phenylalanine inclusive. Only CDR3 DNA remains: 39 bases, in frame from the first base.